Given below is one T cell receptor beta chain in context. The antigen remains undetermined. The data are from a study of T cells in Graves' hyperthyroidism and ophthalmopathy. Study background: Blood was drawn when the patient was first diagnosed and still untreated. Study conclusions and caveats: Most expanded thyroid clonotypes above 0.001 also appeared in blood.

Template material for amplifying TCR beta CDR3 regions consisted of RNA transcripts. A set of HTBI primers served as the primers for a first-round RT-PCR of the TCR CDR3. TCRdb reprocessed the multiplex PCR reads via MiXCR and lists one record per CDR3 protein. The sample lists some 800,000 distinct CDR3 sequences; 35% to 45% were seen once. Patients were aged 18 to 65, had disease duration under 2 months, and had newly diagnosed hyperthyroidism. Researchers barred patients who had uncontrolled infection, other autoimmune disease, pregnancy or lactation. The sequencing sample was made of blood. The clonotype originates from a man between 18 and 29 years old with Graves' hyperthyroidism.

The CDR3 sequence is CASSQGTRTGELFF. CDR3 nucleotides: TGTGCCAGCAGCCAAGGGACTAGGACCGGGGAGCTGTTTTTT. The chain uses TRBV11-2 and TRBJ2-2, with TRBD2 identical over 8 bases. V lost 5 bases, J lost 5 bases, and 4 bases stayed unmatched. Germline lookup yields CDR1 SGHAT and CDR2 FQNNGV. This CDR3 is 14 amino acids long.